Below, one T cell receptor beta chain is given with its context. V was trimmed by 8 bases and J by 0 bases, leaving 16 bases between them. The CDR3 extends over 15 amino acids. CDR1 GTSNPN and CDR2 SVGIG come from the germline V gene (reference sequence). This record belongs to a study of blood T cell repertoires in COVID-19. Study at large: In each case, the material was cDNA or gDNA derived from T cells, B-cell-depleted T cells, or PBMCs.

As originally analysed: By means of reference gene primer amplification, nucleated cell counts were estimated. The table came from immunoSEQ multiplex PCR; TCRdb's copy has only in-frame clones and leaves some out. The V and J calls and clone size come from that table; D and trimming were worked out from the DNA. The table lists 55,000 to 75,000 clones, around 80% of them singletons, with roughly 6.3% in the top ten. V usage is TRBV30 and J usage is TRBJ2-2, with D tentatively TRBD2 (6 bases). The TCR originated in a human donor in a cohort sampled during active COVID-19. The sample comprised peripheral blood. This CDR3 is CAISVPSANTGELFF. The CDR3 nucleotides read TGTGCCATCAGCGTCCCTAGCGCGAACACCGGGGAGCTGTTTTTT.